This entry concerns a single T cell receptor (beta chain). The antigen is undetermined. The data stem from a study of T cell responses to AZD1222 COVID-19 vaccine. Overall study findings and caveats: Vaccine-associated CD4 TCRs ranged over spike, dominating at 160-218 and 743-854. The donors showed a predominance of white British ancestry and of females, with possible underestimation of clonal diversity. Nearly half of spike-specific TCRs reportedly target unmutated variant regions. Elevations in Spike-specific TCR breadth and depth followed administration of two AZD1222 doses.

Profiled with immunoSEQ multiplex PCR; TCRdb holds only in-frame clones, not every one. The profile shows 89,000 or so clones, 88% of them singletons. Germline assignment: CDR1 SGDLS and CDR2 YYNGEE. Between the trimmed V and J ends, which lost 2 bases and 0 bases, there was a span of 9 bases. The CDR3 totals 16 residues. V usage is TRBV9 and J usage is TRBJ1-6, with no clear D. The source was peripheral blood, collected on day 0 of AZD1222 vaccination. This TCR was recovered from an adult in good health. CDR3 sequence: CASSVGVPSYNSPLHF. The CDR3, as DNA: TGTGCCAGCAGCGTCGGGGTTCCCTCCTATAATTCACCCCTCCACTTT.